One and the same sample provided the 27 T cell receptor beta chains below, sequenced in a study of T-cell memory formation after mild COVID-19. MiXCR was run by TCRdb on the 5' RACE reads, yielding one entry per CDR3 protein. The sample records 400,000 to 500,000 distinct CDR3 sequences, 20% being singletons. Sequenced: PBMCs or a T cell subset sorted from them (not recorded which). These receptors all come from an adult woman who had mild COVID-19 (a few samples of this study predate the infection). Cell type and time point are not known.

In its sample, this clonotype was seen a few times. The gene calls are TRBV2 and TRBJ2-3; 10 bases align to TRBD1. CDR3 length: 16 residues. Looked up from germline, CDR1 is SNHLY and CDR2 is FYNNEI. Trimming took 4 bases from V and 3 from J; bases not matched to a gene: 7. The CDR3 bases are TGTGCCAGCAGTGGACGGCCGGGACAGGGGACAGATACGCAGTATTTT. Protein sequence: CASSGRPGQGTDTQYF.

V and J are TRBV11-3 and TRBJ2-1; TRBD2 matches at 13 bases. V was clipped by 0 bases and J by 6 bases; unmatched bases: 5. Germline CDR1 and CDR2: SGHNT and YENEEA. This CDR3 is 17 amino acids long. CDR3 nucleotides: TGTGCCAGCAGCTTAGATCTGACTAGCGGGAGGATCAATGAGCAGTTCTTC. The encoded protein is CASSLDLTSGRINEQFF.

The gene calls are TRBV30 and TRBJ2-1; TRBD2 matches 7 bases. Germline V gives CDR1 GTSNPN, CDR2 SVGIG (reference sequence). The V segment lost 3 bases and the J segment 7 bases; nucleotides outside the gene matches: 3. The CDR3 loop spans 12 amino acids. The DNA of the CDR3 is TGTGCCTGGAGCGGGGGGTGGAATGAGCAGTTCTTC. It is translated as CAWSGGWNEQFF.

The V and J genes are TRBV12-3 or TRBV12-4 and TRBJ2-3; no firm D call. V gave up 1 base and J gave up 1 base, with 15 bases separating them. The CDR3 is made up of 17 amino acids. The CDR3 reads CASSLGDRASGTDTQYF. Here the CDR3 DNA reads TGTGCCAGCAGTTTAGGGGATAGGGCTTCGGGCACAGATACGCAGTATTTT.

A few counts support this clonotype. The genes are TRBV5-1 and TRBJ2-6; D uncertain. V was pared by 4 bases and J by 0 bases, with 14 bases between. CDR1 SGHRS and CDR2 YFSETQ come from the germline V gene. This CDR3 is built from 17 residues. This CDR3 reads CASSPPHTASGANVLTF. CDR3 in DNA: TGCGCCAGCAGCCCACCTCACACCGCCTCTGGGGCCAACGTCCTGACTTTC.

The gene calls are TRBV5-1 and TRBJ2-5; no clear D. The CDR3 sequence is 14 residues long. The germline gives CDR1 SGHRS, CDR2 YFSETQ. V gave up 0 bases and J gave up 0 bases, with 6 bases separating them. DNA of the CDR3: TGCGCCAGCAGCTTGGGGGTCAACCAAGAGACCCAGTACTTC. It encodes CASSLGVNQETQYF.

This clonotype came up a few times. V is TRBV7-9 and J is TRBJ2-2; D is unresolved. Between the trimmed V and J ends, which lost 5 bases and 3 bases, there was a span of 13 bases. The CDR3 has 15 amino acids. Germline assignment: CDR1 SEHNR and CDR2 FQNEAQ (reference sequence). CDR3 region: CASSPYMVDTGELFF. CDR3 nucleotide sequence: TGTGCCAGCAGCCCCTACATGGTTGACACCGGGGAGCTGTTTTTT.

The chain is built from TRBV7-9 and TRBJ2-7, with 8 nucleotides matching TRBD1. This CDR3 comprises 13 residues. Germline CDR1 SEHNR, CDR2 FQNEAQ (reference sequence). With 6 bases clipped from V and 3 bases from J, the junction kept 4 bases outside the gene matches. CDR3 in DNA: TGTGCCAGCAGTGGACAGGGCTACTACGAGCAGTACTTC. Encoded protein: CASSGQGYYEQYF.

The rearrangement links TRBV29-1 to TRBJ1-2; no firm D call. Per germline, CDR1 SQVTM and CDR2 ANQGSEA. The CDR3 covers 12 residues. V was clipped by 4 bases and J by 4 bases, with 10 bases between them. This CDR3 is CSVAVGSYGYTF. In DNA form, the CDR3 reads TGCAGCGTTGCAGTCGGCTCCTATGGCTACACCTTC.

The CDR3 DNA follows: TGCGCCAGCAGCCCTATTCAGGGGGGAGCGGGAGTTCCCCTCTACGAGCAGTACTTC. It translates to CASSPIQGGAGVPLYEQYF. This chain connects TRBV4-3 to TRBJ2-7, with a possible D match to TRBD2 (8 bases). Per germline, CDR1 LGHNA and CDR2 YSLEER. V was trimmed by 4 bases and J by 3 bases, leaving 28 bases between them. The CDR3 is 19 amino acids.

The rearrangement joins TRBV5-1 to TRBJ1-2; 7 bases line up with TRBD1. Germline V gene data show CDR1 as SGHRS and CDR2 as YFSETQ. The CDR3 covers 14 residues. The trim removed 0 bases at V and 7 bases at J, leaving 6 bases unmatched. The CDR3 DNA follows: TGCGCCAGCAGCTTGGCGCAGGGGGTTGTTGGCTACACCTTC. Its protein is CASSLAQGVVGYTF.

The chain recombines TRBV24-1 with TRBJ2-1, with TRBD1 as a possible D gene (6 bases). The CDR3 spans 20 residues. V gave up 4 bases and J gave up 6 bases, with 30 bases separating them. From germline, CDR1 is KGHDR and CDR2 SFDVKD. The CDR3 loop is CATSEDSVGVTGRPSNEQFF. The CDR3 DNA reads TGTGCCACCAGTGAGGACAGCGTGGGGGTAACTGGTAGACCCTCCAATGAGCAGTTCTTC.

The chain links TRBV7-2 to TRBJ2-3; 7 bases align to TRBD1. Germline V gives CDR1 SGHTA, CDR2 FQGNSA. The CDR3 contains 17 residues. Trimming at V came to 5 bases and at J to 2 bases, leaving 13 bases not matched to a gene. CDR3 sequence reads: CASSPSPRGQPTDTQYF. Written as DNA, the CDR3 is TGTGCCAGCAGCCCCTCCCCGAGGGGACAGCCCACAGATACGCAGTATTTT.

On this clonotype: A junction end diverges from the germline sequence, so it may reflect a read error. As DNA, the CDR3 is TGTGCCAGCAGTCTAGCGGGATGGTATGCCGAGCAGTACTTC. This translates into CASSLAGWYAEQYF. The V gene is TRBV12-3 or TRBV12-4, the J gene TRBJ2-7; 9 positions match TRBD2. The CDR3 length is 14 residues.

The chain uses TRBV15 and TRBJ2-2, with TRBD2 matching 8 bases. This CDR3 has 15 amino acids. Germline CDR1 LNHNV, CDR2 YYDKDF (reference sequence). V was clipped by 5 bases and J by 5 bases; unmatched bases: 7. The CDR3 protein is CATSWAGGLTGELFF. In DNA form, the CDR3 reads TGTGCCACCAGCTGGGCGGGGGGCTTAACCGGGGAGCTGTTTTTT.

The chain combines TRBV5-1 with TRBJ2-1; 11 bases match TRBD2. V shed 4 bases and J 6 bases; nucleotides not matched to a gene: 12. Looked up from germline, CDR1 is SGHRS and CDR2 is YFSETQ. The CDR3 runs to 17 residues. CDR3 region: CASSPRVAGGLGNEQFF. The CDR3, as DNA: TGCGCCAGCAGCCCCCGGGTAGCGGGAGGGTTGGGCAATGAGCAGTTCTTC.

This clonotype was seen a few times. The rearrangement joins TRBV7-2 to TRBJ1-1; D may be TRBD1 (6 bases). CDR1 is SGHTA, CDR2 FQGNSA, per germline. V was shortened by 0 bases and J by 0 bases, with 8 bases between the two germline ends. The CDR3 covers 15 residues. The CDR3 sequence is CASSLAGHLNTEAFF. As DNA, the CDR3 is TGTGCCAGCAGCTTAGCGGGACACCTGAACACTGAAGCTTTCTTT.

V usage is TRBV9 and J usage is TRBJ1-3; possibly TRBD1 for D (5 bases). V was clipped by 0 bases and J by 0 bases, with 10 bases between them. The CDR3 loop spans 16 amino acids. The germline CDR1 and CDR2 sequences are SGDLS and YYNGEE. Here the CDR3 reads CASSVGVGGSGNTIYF. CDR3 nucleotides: TGTGCCAGCAGCGTAGGAGTGGGGGGCTCTGGAAACACCATATATTTT.

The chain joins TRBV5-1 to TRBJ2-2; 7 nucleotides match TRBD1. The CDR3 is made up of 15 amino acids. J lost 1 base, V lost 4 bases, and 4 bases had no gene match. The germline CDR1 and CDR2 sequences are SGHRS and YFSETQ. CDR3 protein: CASSERTGNTGELFF. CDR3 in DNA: TGCGCCAGCAGCGAAAGGACAGGGAACACCGGGGAGCTGTTTTTT.

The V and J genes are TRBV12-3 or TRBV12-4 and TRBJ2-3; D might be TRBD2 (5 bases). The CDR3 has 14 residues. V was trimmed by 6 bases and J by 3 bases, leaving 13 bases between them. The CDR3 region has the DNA TGTGCCAGCAGCACGGGGTCCGGGACAGATACGCAGTATTTT. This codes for CASSTGSGTDTQYF.

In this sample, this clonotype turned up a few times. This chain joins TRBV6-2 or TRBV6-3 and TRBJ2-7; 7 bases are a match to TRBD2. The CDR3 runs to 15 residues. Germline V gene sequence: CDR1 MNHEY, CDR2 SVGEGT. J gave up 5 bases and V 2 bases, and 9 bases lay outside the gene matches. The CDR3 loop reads CASSYTDGSGNEQYF. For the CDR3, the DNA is TGTGCCAGCAGTTACACGGATGGCAGCGGGAACGAGCAGTACTTC.

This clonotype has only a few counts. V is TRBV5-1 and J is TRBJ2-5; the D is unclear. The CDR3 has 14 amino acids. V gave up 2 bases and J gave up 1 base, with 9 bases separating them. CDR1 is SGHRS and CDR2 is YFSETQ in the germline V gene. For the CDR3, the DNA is TGCGCCAGCAGCTTAGGAACCTTCCAAGAGACCCAGTACTTC. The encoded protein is CASSLGTFQETQYF.

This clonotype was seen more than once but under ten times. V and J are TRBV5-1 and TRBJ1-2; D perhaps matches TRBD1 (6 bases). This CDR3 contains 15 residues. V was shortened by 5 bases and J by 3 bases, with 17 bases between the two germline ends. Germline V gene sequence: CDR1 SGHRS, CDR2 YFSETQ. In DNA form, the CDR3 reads TGCGCCAGCAGACAGAGGTCGGGGGGCGACTATGGCTACACCTTC. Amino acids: CASRQRSGGDYGYTF.

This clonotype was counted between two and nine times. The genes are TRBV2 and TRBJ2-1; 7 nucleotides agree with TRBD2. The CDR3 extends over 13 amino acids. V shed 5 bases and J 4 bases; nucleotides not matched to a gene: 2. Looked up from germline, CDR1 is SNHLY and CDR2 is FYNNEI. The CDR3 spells CASSSGIYNEQFF. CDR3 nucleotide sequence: TGTGCCAGCAGTAGCGGGATTTACAATGAGCAGTTCTTC. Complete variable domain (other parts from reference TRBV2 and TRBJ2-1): EPEVTQTPSHQVTQMGQEVILRCVPISNHLYFYWYRQILGQKVEFLVSFYNNEISEKSEIFDDQFSVERPDGSNFTLKIRSTKLEDSAMYFCASSSGIYNEQFFGPGTRLTVL.

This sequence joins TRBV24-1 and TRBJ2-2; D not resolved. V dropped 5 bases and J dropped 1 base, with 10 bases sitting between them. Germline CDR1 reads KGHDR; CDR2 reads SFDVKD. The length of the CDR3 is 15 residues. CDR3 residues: CATSGPAKNTGELFF. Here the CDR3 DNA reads TGTGCCACCAGTGGTCCCGCTAAGAACACCGGGGAGCTGTTTTTT.

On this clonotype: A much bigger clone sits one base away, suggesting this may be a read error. The CDR3 reads CASSQVRRFSYEQYF. DNA of the CDR3: TGTGCCAGCAGCCAAGTGCGCCGATTCTCCTACGAGCAGTACTTC. The genes are TRBV14 and TRBJ2-7; D ambiguous. Germline values: CDR1 SGHDN, CDR2 FVKESK. V lost 1 base and J lost 0, with 10 bases in between. The CDR3 sequence is 15 residues long.

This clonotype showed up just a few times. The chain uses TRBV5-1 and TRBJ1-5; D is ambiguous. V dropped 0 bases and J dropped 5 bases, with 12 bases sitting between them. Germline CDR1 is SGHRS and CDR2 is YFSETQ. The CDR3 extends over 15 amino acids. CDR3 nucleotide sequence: TGCGCCAGCAGCTTGGTTCCCGGCTCCGATCAGCCCCAGCATTTT. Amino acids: CASSLVPGSDQPQHF.